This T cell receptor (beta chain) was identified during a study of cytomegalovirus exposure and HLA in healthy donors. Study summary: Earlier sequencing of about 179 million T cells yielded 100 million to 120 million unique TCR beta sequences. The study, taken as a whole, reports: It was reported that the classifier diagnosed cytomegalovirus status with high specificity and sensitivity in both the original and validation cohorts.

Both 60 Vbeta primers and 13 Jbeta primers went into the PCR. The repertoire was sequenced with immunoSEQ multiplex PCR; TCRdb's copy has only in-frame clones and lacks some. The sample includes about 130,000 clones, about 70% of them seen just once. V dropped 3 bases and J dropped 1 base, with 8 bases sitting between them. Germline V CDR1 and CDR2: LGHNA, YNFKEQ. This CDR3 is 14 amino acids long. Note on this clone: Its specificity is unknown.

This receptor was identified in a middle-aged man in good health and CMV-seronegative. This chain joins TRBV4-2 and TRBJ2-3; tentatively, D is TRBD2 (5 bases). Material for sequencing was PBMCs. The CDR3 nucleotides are TGTGCCAGCAGCCATGGGCGGGGCACAGATACGCAGTATTTT. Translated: CASSHGRGTDTQYF.